This is a list of T cell receptor beta chains from one sample in a study of beta chain features in type 1 diabetes. Clones were read by immunoSEQ multiplex PCR, and TCRdb kept only the in-frame ones, dropping some. The table lists under 950,000 clones, roughly a sixth of them singletons, with 0.02% to 0.03% in the top ten. Sequenced sample: naive CD4+ T cells from blood. All receptors come from a young woman in good health. CDR3s include the opening cysteine and the closing phenylalanine or tryptophan. D genes are given only for firm matches. Expanded clones get a size class; other rows say once, few or many, or leave the size out.

d_gene	v_gene	abundance	j_gene	CDR3aa	CDR3nt
.	TRBV5-5	.	TRBJ2-1	CASSLDGPYNEQFF	TGTGCCAGCAGCTTGGATGGGCCCTACAATGAGCAGTTCTTC
.	TRBV29-1	.	TRBJ2-2	CSVVPGANTGELFF	TGCAGCGTTGTACCGGGGGCGAACACCGGGGAGCTGTTTTTT
.	TRBV19	.	TRBJ2-7	CASSIRDGISSLSYEQYF	TGTGCCAGTAGTATTCGGGACGGAATCTCCAGCCTCTCCTACGAGCAGTACTTC
.	TRBV2	.	TRBJ2-3	CASSNRAGTDTQYF	TGTGCCAGTTCAAACAGGGCCGGGACAGATACGCAGTATTTT
TRBD1	TRBV6-1	.	TRBJ2-1	CASRSGTDDNEQFF	TGTGCCAGCCGTTCGGGGACAGATGACAATGAGCAGTTCTTC
TRBD2	TRBV11-1	.	TRBJ2-5	CASSGRRLAGDGGTQYF	TGTGCCAGCAGCGGACGCAGACTAGCGGGGGACGGGGGGACCCAGTACTTC
TRBD1	TRBV7-2	few	TRBJ1-2	CASSLGPSRQGSHGYTF	TGTGCCAGCAGCTTAGGGCCTTCTCGACAGGGTTCACATGGCTACACCTTC
TRBD2	TRBV5-4	few	TRBJ2-5	CASSLVTGGQETQYF	TGTGCCAGCAGCTTGGTTACGGGAGGTCAAGAGACCCAGTACTTC
.	TRBV15	.	TRBJ1-2	CATSRDTAGFGYTF	TGTGCCACCAGCAGAGATACGGCAGGGTTTGGCTACACCTTC
TRBD1	TRBV6-6	.	TRBJ2-7	CASRSPQGAGREQYF	TGTGCCAGCAGATCTCCTCAGGGGGCGGGACGCGAGCAGTACTTC
.	TRBV7-6	few	TRBJ2-7	CASSFIEGGTEQYF	TGTGCCAGCAGCTTTATTGAGGGGGGGACGGAGCAGTACTTC
TRBD2	TRBV7-6	.	TRBJ2-1	CASSLVLSSGIFRREQFF	TGTGCCAGCAGCTTAGTGCTCTCTAGCGGGATCTTTCGCCGGGAGCAGTTCTTC
TRBD2	TRBV4-3	few	TRBJ2-7	CASSQDLLAENEQYF	TGCGCCAGCAGCCAAGATCTCCTAGCGGAGAATGAGCAGTACTTC
.	TRBV28	few	TRBJ2-1	CASSLGFGEQFF	TGTGCCAGCAGTTTAGGTTTTGGTGAGCAGTTCTTC
.	TRBV29-1	.	TRBJ2-5	CSAQGQLQETQYF	TGCAGTGCCCAGGGCCAGTTACAAGAGACCCAGTACTTC